The present entry profiles one TCR beta chain with its context. The entry originates in a study of blood T cell repertoires in COVID-19. Across the study: From the United States, Italy and Spain came samples of acute and convalescent COVID-19. From T cells, B-cell-depleted T cells, or PBMCs came the material, which was cDNA or gDNA.

Authors' data handling: Scientists estimated how many nucleated cells there were by amplifying reference gene primers. Profiling relied on immunoSEQ multiplex PCR, and the TCRdb table lists in-frame clones only, not all of them. V, J and clone size derive from that table, while D and trimming were established from the DNA sequence. The table has under 95,000 clones, roughly 80% seen once. CDR3 length: 15 amino acids. Germline V gives CDR1 LNHNV, CDR2 YYDKDF (reference sequence). Trimming stripped 3 bases from V and 3 bases from J, with 14 bases between. The rearrangement links TRBV15 to TRBJ1-1; D remains unclear. What was sequenced was peripheral blood. The source of this sequence is a man between 45 and 60 years old with acute or convalescent COVID-19. The CDR3 region has the DNA TGTGCCACCAGCAGCTCGGGAAGGAGGGACACTGAAGCTTTCTTT. Protein sequence: CATSSSGRRDTEAFF.